The 7 T cell receptor beta chains reported below all come from one sample, sequenced in a study of T-cell reconstitution after alpha-beta-depleted transplantation in children. The TCRbeta library was prepared with unique molecular identifiers. TCRdb reprocessed the PCR reads with MiXCR, giving one entry per CDR3 protein. The data show tens of thousands of distinct CDR3 sequences, approximately 9.2% seen once. Sequencing was performed on PBMCs, mostly from graft donor cells, taken 60 days after TCRalphabeta/CD19-depleted stem cell transplant. The receptors derive from a male patient aged 2 to 10 who had a stem cell transplant for chronic granulomatous disease, so the T cells may come from the graft donor.

This clonotype has ten or more counts. J is TRBJ2-3 and V is TRBV6-1, with D perhaps matching TRBD2 (5 bases). Trimming stripped 6 bases from V and 6 bases from J, with 16 bases between. This CDR3 is built from 14 residues. Per germline, CDR1 MNHNS and CDR2 SASEGT. The chain's CDR3 is CASSIRLLSDTQYF. DNA for the CDR3: TGTGCCAGCAGCATACGACTACTATCCGATACGCAGTATTTT.

The J gene is TRBJ1-5, the V gene TRBV28; tentative D call: TRBD1 (5 bases). Trimming pared 4 bases from V and 5 bases from J, leaving 6 bases between. Per germline, CDR1 MDHEN and CDR2 SYDVKM. The CDR3 is 12 amino acids. The CDR3 here is CASSWGDQPQHF. The CDR3 DNA is TGTGCCAGCAGTTGGGGGGATCAGCCCCAGCATTTT.

This clonotype is classed as medium-sized. V is TRBV7-2 and J is TRBJ2-7, with 7 bases fitting TRBD1. CDR1 is SGHTA, CDR2 FQGNSA, per germline. CDR3 length: 14 residues. The junction had 8 bases not matched to a gene; V was cut back by 5 bases and J by 4 bases. The chain's CDR3 is CASSTWTGKYEQYF. The CDR3 nucleotides read TGTGCCAGCAGCACCTGGACAGGAAAATACGAGCAGTACTTC. The full variable domain, rest sourced from reference TRBV7-2 and TRBJ2-7, is GAGVSQSPSNKVTEKGKDVELRCDPISGHTALYWYRQSLGQGLEFLIYFQGNSAPDKSGLPSDRFSAERTGGSVSTLTIQRTQQEDSAVYLCASSTWTGKYEQYFGPGTRLTVT.

This clonotype was seen more than once but under ten times. The chain has TRBV28 and TRBJ1-5; 8 bases line up with TRBD1. The junction had 7 bases not matched to a gene; V was cut back by 6 bases and J by 0 bases. CDR1 is MDHEN and CDR2 is SYDVKM in the germline V gene. The CDR3 has 16 amino acids. The CDR3 here is CASSRQGAGSNQPQHF. CDR3 bases: TGTGCCAGCAGCAGGCAGGGGGCGGGTAGCAATCAGCCCCAGCATTTT.

This clonotype occurred many times. CDR3 region: CASRLTQGAKNIQYF. The CDR3 DNA reads as TGTGCCAGCAGACTGACCCAGGGGGCCAAAAACATTCAGTACTTC. The chain is built from TRBV28 and TRBJ2-4, with a weak D call TRBD1 (6 bases). Germline V lookup: CDR1 MDHEN, CDR2 SYDVKM. V was cut by 6 bases and J by 1 base, with 13 bases left in between. The CDR3 covers 15 residues.

This clonotype appeared many times. V usage is TRBV6-2 or TRBV6-3 and J usage is TRBJ2-5, with 8 bases that match TRBD1. The CDR3 runs to 13 residues. Germline V gene data show CDR1 as MNHEY and CDR2 as SVGEGT. J gave up 7 bases and V 6 bases, and 7 bases lay outside the gene matches. The CDR3 reads CASSIQGERTQYF. The CDR3, as DNA: TGTGCCAGCAGCATACAGGGGGAGCGGACCCAGTACTTC.

CDR3 sequence (DNA): TGTGCCTGGAGTGTTTGGGACAGCACCTACGAGCAGTACTTC. Translated, it gives CAWSVWDSTYEQYF. This chain uses TRBV30 with TRBJ2-7, with 7 bases matching TRBD1. Trimming took 0 bases from V and 2 from J; bases not matched to a gene: 4. The CDR3 runs to 14 residues. Germline CDR1 is GTSNPN and CDR2 is SVGIG (reference sequence). Full variable domain (missing parts from reference TRBV30 and TRBJ2-7): SQTIHQWPATLVQPVGSPLSLECTVEGTSNPNLYWYRQAAGRGLQLLFYSVGIGQISSEVPQNLSASRPQDRQFILSSKKLLLSDSGFYLCAWSVWDSTYEQYFGPGTRLTVT.